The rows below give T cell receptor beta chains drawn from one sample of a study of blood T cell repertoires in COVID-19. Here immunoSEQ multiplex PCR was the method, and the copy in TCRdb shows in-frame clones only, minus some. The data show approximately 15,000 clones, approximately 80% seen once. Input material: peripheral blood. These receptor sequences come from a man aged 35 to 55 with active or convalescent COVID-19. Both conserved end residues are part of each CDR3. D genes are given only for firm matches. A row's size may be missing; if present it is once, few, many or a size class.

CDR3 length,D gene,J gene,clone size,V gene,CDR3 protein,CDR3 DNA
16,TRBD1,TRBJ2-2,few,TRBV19,CASIPRTGRRAGELFF,TGTGCCAGTATCCCAAGGACAGGGCGGAGGGCCGGGGAGCTGTTTTTT
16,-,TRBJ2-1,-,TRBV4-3,CASSQDSEGAGNEQFF,TGCGCCAGCAGCCAAGATTCGGAGGGGGCCGGGAATGAGCAGTTCTTC
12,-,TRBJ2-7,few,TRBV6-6,CASNNSPYEQYF,TGTGCCAGCAATAACAGTCCCTACGAGCAGTACTTC
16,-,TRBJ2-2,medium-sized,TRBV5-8,CASRLRRQSNTGELFF,TGTGCCAGCAGACTAAGAAGACAGTCGAACACCGGGGAGCTGTTTTTT
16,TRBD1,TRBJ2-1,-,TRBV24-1,CATSDMGTGDYNEQFF,TGTGCCACCAGTGACATGGGGACAGGGGACTACAATGAGCAGTTCTTC
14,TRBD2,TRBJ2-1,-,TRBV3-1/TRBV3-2,CASTGTSPPHEQFF,TGTGCCAGCACCGGGACTAGCCCCCCCCATGAGCAGTTCTTC
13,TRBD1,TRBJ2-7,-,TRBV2,CASRGDSSYEQYF,TGTGCCAGCAGGGGGGACAGTTCCTACGAGCAGTACTTC
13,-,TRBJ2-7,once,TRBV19,CASSSRTNYEQYF,TGTGCCAGTAGTTCCCGGACAAACTACGAGCAGTACTTC
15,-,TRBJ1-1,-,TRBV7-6,CASSLEAGLGTEAFF,TGTGCCAGCAGCTTAGAGGCGGGGCTTGGCACTGAAGCTTTCTTT
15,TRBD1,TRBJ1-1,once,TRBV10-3,CAISDSTGGYTEAFF,TGTGCCATCAGTGATTCGACAGGGGGTTACACTGAAGCTTTCTTT
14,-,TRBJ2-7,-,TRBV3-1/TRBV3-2,CASSQSRDGYEQYF,TGTGCCAGCAGCCAAAGCAGGGATGGCTACGAGCAGTACTTC
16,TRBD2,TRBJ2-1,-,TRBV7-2,CASSLGPSGRVNEQFF,TGTGCCAGCAGCTTAGGTCCCAGCGGGAGGGTCAATGAGCAGTTCTTC
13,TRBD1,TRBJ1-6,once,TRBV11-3,CASSATGTGNLHF,TGTGCCAGCAGCGCCACCGGGACAGGGAACCTCCACTTT
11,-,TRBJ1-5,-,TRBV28,CASSLNQPQHF,TGTGCCAGCAGTCTAAATCAGCCCCAGCATTTT
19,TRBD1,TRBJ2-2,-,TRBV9,CASSVLGQVPIISTGELFF,TGTGCCAGCAGCGTACTGGGACAGGTACCCATTATTTCGACCGGGGAGCTGTTTTTT
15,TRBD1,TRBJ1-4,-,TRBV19,CASSARQGGNEKLFF,TGTGCCAGTAGTGCTCGACAGGGGGGGAATGAAAAACTGTTTTTT
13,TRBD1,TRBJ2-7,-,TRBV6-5,CASTQTGHNEQYF,TGTGCCAGCACCCAGACAGGGCACAACGAGCAGTACTTC
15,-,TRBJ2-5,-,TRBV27,CASSFGHTSQETQYF,TGTGCCAGCAGTTTTGGACACACCAGCCAAGAGACCCAGTACTTC
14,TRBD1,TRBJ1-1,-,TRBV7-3,CASSLQGADTEAFF,TGTGCCAGCAGTCTACAGGGGGCGGACACTGAAGCTTTCTTT
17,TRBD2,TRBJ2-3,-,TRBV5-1,CASSSKTTSGSTDTQYF,TGCGCCAGCAGCTCGAAAACGACTAGCGGTAGCACAGATACGCAGTATTTT
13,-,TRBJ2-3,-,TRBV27,CASSLGGSDTQYF,TGTGCCAGCAGTTTAGGGGGCTCGGATACGCAGTATTTT
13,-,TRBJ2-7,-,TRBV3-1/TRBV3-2,CASSQAKSGEQYF,TGTGCCAGCAGCCAAGCCAAGAGCGGCGAGCAGTACTTC
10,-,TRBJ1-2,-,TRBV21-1,CARNGGGYTF,TGTGCCAGGAACGGGGGTGGCTACACCTTC